These T cell receptor beta chains were read from a single sample in a study of CD8 T cells in ankylosing spondylitis. TCRdb called the 5' RACE reads again in MiXCR, with one record for every CDR3 protein. The repertoire holds 500,000 to 650,000 distinct CDR3 sequences, approximately 5.3% seen once, with under 4.5% in the top ten. The sequenced sample consisted of blood, either unsorted or a sorted T cell fraction (not recorded which). These receptors all stem from a male donor with ankylosing spondylitis. Both conserved end residues are part of each CDR3. D genes are given only for firm matches. Clone size is not always given. Where it is, it says once, few, many or a class for expanded clones.

clone_size	d_call	j_call	v_call	cdr3_length	cdr3_aa	cdr3_nt
few	TRBD2	TRBJ2-1	TRBV6-1	17	CASSRLAGEVTYNEQFF	TGTGCCAGCAGCAGACTAGCGGGAGAGGTAACCTACAATGAGCAGTTCTTC
many	TRBD1	TRBJ1-2	TRBV4-3	13	CASSQGQGWGYTF	TGCGCCAGCAGCCAGGGACAGGGATGGGGCTACACCTTC
many	TRBD2	TRBJ2-1	TRBV11-1	15	CASRPLAGGNNEQFF	TGTGCCAGCAGGCCACTAGCGGGGGGGAACAATGAGCAGTTCTTC
many	NA	TRBJ1-1	TRBV6-2/TRBV6-3	13	CASSYGTHTEAFF	TGTGCCAGCAGTTACGGTACTCACACTGAAGCTTTCTTT
many	TRBD1	TRBJ2-7	TRBV5-1	14	CASSLQGFSYEQYF	TGTGCCAGCAGTCTACAGGGGTTTTCCTACGAGCAGTACTTC
many	NA	TRBJ1-4	TRBV28	14	CASSLSAGSGKLFF	TGTGCCAGCAGTTTATCGGCAGGGTCTGGAAAACTGTTTTTT
many	TRBD2	TRBJ2-1	TRBV7-9	14	CASTLPGLAAEQFF	TGTGCCAGCACCTTACCGGGACTAGCAGCTGAGCAGTTCTTC
many	NA	TRBJ2-1	TRBV29-1	14	CSVTGKWSYNEQFF	TGCAGCGTTACAGGGAAGTGGTCCTACAATGAGCAGTTCTTC
few	NA	TRBJ2-5	TRBV20-1	17	CSARDMVRGGIQETQYF	TGCAGTGCTAGAGATATGGTGCGCGGGGGCATACAAGAGACCCAGTACTTC
many	TRBD1	TRBJ2-7	TRBV10-3	13	CAIKGYRGYEQYF	TGTGCCATCAAAGGCTACAGGGGCTACGAGCAGTACTTC
many	NA	TRBJ2-7	TRBV3-1	13	CASTLRGTYEQYF	TGTGCCAGCACCCTCCGTGGGACCTACGAGCAGTACTTC
few	TRBD1	TRBJ2-3	TRBV18	14	CASSAWTGLDTQYF	TGTGCCAGCTCGGCGTGGACAGGGTTGGATACGCAGTATTTT
many	NA	TRBJ2-3	TRBV7-8	15	CASSLEATSTDTQYF	TGTGCCAGCAGCTTAGAAGCGACTAGCACAGATACGCAGTATTTT
few	NA	TRBJ1-5	TRBV6-2/TRBV6-3	15	CASRTGRNRNQPQHF	TGTGCCAGCAGAACAGGGAGAAACCGCAATCAGCCCCAGCATTTT
many	NA	TRBJ2-3	TRBV5-1	13	CASKEGGADTQYF	TGCGCCAGCAAAGAGGGGGGTGCAGATACGCAGTATTTT
few	NA	TRBJ1-2	TRBV7-2	15	CASGAGGGLDYGYTF	TGTGCCAGCGGCGCGGGGGGGGGCTTGGACTATGGCTACACCTTC
many	NA	TRBJ2-7	TRBV12-3/TRBV12-4	13	CASSPTSLGEQYF	TGTGCCAGCAGTCCCACGTCCTTGGGGGAGCAGTACTTC
NA	NA	TRBJ2-3	TRBV6-4	19	CASSLRTGLTRTPTDTQYF	TGTGCCAGCAGTCTGAGGACAGGACTGACTAGAACACCCACAGATACGCAGTATTTT
many	NA	TRBJ1-6	TRBV7-9	15	CASSLVQGGHSPLHF	TGTGCCAGCAGCTTAGTGCAAGGGGGGCATTCACCCCTCCACTTT
many	NA	TRBJ1-5	TRBV4-2	14	CASSQDSRNQPQHF	TGTGCCAGCAGCCAAGACAGTCGCAATCAGCCCCAGCATTTT
many	NA	TRBJ1-6	TRBV5-5	14	CASSPTGFNSPLHF	TGTGCCAGCAGTCCTACAGGGTTTAATTCACCCCTCCACTTT